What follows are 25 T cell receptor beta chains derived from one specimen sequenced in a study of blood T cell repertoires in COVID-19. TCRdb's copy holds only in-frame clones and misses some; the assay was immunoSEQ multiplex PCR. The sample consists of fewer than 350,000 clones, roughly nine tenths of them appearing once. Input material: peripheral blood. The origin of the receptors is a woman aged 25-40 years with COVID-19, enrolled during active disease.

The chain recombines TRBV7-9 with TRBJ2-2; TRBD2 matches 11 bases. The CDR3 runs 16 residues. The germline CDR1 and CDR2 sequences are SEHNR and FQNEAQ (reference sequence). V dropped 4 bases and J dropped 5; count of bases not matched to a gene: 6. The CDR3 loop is CASSSKLAGVTGELFF. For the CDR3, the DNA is TGTGCCAGCAGCTCTAAACTAGCGGGGGTAACCGGGGAGCTGTTTTTT.

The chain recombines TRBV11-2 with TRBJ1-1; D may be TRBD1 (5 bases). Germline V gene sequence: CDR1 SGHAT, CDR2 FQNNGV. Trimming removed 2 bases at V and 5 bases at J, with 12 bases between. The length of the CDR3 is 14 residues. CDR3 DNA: TGTGCCAGCAGCTTAATGTCGGGGGGGACTGAAGCTTTCTTT. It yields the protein CASSLMSGGTEAFF.

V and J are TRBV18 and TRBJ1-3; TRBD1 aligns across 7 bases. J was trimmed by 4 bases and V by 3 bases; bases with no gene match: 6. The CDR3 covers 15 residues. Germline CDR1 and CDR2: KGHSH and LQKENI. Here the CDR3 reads CASSPDREAGNTIYF. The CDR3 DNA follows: TGTGCCAGCTCACCCGACAGGGAGGCAGGAAACACCATATATTTT.

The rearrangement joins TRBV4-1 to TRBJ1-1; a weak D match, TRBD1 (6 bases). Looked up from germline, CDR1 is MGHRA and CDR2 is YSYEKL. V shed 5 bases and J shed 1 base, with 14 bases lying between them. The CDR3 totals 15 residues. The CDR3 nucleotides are TGCGCCAGCAGCTTTCCCGGGACACGGAACACTGAAGCTTTCTTT. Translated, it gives CASSFPGTRNTEAFF.

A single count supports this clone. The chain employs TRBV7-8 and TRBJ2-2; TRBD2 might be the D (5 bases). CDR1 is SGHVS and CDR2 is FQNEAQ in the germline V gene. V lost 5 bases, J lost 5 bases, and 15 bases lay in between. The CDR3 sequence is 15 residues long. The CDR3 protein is CASSTRAPGTGELFF. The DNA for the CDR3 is TGTGCCAGCAGCACCCGGGCCCCGGGGACCGGGGAGCTGTTTTTT.

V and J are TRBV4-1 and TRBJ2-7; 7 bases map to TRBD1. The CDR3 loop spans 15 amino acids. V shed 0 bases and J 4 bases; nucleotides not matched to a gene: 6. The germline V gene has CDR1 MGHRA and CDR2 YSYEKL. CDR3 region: CASSQDPGTVYEQYF. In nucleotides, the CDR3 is TGCGCCAGCAGCCAAGATCCCGGGACAGTTTACGAGCAGTACTTC.

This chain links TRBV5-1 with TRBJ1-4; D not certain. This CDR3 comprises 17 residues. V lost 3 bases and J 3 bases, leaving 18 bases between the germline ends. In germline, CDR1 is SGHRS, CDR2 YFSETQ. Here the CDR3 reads CASSSYARSRANEKLFF. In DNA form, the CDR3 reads TGCGCCAGCAGCTCCTACGCTCGGTCTCGTGCTAATGAAAAACTGTTTTTT. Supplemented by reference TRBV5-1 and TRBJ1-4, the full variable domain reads KAGVTQTPRYLIKTRGQQVTLSCSPISGHRSVSWYQQTPGQGLQFLFEYFSETQRNKGNFPGRFSGRQFSNSRSEMNVSTLELGDSALYLCASSSYARSRANEKLFFGSGTQLSVL.

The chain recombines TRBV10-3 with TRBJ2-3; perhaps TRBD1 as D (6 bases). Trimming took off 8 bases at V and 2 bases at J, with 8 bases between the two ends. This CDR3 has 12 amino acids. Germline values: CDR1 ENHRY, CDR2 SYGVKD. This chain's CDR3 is CAIGTNTDTQYF. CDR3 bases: TGTGCCATCGGGACAAACACAGATACGCAGTATTTT.

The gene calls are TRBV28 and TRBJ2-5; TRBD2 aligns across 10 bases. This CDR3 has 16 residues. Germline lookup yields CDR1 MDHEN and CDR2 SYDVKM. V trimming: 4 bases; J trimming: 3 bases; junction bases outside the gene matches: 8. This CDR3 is CASSSNIAGGKETQYF. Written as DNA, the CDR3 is TGTGCCAGCAGTTCCAATATAGCGGGGGGAAAAGAGACCCAGTACTTC.

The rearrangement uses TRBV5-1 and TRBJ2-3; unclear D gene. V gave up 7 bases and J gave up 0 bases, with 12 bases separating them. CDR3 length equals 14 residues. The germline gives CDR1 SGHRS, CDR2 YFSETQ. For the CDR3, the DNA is TGCGCCAGCGGCACTATTAGTAGCACAGATACGCAGTATTTT. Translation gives CASGTISSTDTQYF.

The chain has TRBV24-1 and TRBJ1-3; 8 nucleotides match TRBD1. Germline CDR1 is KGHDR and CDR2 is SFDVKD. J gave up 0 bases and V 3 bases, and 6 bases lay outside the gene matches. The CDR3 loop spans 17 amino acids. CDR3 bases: TGTGCCACCAGTGATCGGGACAGGACTGTCTCTGGAAACACCATATATTTT. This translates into CATSDRDRTVSGNTIYF.

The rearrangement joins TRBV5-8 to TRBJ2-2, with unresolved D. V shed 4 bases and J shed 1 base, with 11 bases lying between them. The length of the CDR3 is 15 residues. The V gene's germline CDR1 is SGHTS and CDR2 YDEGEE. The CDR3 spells CASSPRFQNTGELFF. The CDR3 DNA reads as TGTGCCAGCAGCCCCCGGTTCCAGAACACCGGGGAGCTGTTTTTT.

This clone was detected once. The CDR3 sequence is CASSPLSSEETQYF. DNA for the CDR3: TGTGCCAGCAGCCCTTTATCAAGCGAAGAGACCCAGTACTTC. V gene TRBV3-1 (or the pseudogene TRBV3-2) combines with J gene TRBJ2-5; D not certain. Trimming left V 4 bases short and J 3 bases short, with 12 bases between. Per the germline V gene, CDR1 is LGHDT and CDR2 is YNNKEL (reference sequence). The length of the CDR3 is 14 residues.

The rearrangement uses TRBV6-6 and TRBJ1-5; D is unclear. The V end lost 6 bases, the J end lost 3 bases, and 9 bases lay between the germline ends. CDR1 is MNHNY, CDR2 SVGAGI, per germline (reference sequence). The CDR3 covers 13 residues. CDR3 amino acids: CASSFVANQPQHF. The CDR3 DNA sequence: TGTGCCAGCAGCTTCGTGGCCAATCAGCCCCAGCATTTT.

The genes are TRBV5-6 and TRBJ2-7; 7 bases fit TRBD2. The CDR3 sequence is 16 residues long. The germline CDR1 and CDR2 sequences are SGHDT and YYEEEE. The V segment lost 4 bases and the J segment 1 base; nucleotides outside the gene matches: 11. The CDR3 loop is CASSRGGRGVSYEQYF. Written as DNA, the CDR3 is TGTGCCAGCAGCCGTGGGGGGAGGGGAGTTTCCTACGAGCAGTACTTC.

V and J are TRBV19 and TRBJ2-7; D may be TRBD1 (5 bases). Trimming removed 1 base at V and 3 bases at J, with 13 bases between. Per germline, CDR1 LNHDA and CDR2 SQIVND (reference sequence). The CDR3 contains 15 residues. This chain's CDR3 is CASSIGPPQGYEQYF. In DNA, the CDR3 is TGTGCCAGTAGTATAGGGCCACCGCAGGGCTACGAGCAGTACTTC.

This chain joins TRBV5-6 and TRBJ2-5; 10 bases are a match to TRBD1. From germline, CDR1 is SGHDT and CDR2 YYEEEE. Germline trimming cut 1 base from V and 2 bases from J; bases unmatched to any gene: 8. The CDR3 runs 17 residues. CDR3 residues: CASSLLGDRGLQETQYF. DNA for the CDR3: TGTGCCAGCAGCTTGCTGGGGGACAGGGGTCTGCAAGAGACCCAGTACTTC.

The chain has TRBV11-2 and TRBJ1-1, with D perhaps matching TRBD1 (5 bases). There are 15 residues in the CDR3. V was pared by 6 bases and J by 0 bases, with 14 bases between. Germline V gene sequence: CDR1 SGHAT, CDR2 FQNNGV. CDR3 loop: CASRRPGLMNTEAFF. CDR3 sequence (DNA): TGTGCCAGCAGGCGGCCGGGACTGATGAACACTGAAGCTTTCTTT.

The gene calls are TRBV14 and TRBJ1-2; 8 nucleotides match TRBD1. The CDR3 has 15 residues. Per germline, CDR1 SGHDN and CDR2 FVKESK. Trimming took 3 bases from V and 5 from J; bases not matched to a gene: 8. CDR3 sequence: CASSHYQGAGYGYTF. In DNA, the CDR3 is TGTGCCAGCAGCCACTATCAGGGGGCAGGGTATGGCTACACCTTC.

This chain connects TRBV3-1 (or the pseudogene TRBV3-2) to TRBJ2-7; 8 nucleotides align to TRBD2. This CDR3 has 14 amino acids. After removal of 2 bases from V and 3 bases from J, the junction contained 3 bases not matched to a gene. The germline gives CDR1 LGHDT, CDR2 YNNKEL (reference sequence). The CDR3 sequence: CASSQLRGDYEQYF. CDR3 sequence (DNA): TGTGCCAGCAGCCAATTGCGGGGGGACTACGAGCAGTACTTC.

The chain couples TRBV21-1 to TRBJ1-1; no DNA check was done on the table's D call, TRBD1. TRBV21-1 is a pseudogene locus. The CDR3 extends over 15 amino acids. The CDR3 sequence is CAIALPGALNTEAFF. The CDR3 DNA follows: TGTGCCATCGCCCTACCAGGGGCCTTGAACACTGAAGCTTTCTTT.

The CDR3 reads CASSESGNTEAFF. The CDR3 region has the DNA TGCGCCAGCAGTGAGTCCGGGAACACTGAAGCTTTCTTT. This chain links TRBV10-2 with TRBJ1-1; D is undetermined. The CDR3 consists of 13 residues. Germline lookup yields CDR1 WSHSY and CDR2 SAAADI. Trimming stripped 0 bases from V and 1 base from J, with 3 bases between.

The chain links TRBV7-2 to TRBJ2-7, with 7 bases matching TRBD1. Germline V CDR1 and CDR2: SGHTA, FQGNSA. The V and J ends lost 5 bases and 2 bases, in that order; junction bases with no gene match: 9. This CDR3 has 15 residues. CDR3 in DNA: TGTGCCAGCAGCCTTCAGACAGGGTTTACCTACGAGCAGTACTTC. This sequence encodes CASSLQTGFTYEQYF.

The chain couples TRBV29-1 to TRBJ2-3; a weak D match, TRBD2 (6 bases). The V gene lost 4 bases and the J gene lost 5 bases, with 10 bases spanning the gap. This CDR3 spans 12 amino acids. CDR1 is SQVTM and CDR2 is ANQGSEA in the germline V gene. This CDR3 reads CSVGDFRDTQYF. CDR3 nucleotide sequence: TGCAGCGTTGGGGACTTTAGAGATACGCAGTATTTT.

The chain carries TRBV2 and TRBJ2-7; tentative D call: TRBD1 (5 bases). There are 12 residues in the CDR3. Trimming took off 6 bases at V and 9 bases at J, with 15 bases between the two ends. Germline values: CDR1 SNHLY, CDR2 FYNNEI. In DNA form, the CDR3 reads TGTGCCAGCAGGATATTAGGGGCTCTGCAGTACTTC. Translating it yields CASRILGALQYF.